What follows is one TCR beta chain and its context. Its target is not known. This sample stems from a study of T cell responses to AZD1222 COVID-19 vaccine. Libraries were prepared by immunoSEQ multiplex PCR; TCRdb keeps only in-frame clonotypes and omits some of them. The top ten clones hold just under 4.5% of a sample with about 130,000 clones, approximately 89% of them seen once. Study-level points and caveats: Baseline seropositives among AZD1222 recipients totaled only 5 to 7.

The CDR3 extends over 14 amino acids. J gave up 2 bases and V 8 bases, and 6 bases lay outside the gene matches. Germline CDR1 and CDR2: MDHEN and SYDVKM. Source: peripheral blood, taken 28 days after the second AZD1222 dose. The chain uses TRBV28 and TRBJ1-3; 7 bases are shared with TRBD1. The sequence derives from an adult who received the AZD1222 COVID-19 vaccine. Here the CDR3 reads CASYSGTAGNTIYF. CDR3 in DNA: TGTGCCAGCTATTCCGGGACAGCTGGAAACACCATATATTTT.